Sequencing of this T cell receptor beta chain was carried out in a study of T cells in Graves' hyperthyroidism and ophthalmopathy (dated by TCRdb to about 2019). In the study overall: Peripheral blood was sampled at the time of initial diagnosis, prior to any treatment. A discovery cohort of approximately 100 patients, 43 with Graves' ophthalmopathy and 55 to 60 with stable Graves' hyperthyroidism, was used to find distinguishing TCR V-J signatures. An independent validation cohort of around 20 hyperthyroidism patients and 17 patients who later progressed to ophthalmopathy tested prospective prediction of ophthalmopathy. The approximately 100 discovery patients were randomly split 7:3 into training and test sets. The study also compared thyroid tissue and blood T-cell repertoires from about 6 Graves' hyperthyroidism patients. Following sampling, methimazole starting at 30 mg daily was given to hyperthyroidism patients, and high-dose intravenous methylprednisolone was given to ophthalmopathy patients. The paper reports TCR Vbeta CDR3 sequencing of over 120 peripheral blood samples: 43 ophthalmopathy, about 75 hyperthyroidism and around 17 progressor patients.

A patient counted as having stable Graves' hyperthyroidism if no progression to ophthalmopathy occurred over 18 months of follow-up. Hyperthyroidism patients were newly diagnosed, with disease duration under 2 months, and aged 18 to 65 years. The study excluded patients with uncontrolled infections, other autoimmune diseases, pregnancy or lactation. Diagnoses were based on clinical symptoms, serum thyroxine and TRAb, thyroid ultrasound and orbital computed tomography. Ficoll-Paque density gradient centrifugation was used to isolate PBMCs from around 10 ml of fresh peripheral blood. Trizol reagent was used to extract total RNA, and RNA quality was then checked on an Agilent 2100 Bioanalyzer. V is shortened by 2 bases, J by 0 bases, and the region joining them spans 13 bases. The CDR3 covers 16 residues, taking in both the cysteine and the phenylalanine. Only CDR3 DNA remains: 48 bases, in frame from the first base. CDR1 and CDR2, looked up from the germline V gene (reference sequence), are LNHDA and SQIVND.

What the study reported, not specific to this receptor: In validation, the model predicted progression to ophthalmopathy a median of about 5.9 months before onset, with approximately 68% sensitivity and about 75% specificity. A 13 V-J signature model separated ophthalmopathy from stable hyperthyroidism, with around 90% sensitivity and roughly 84% specificity in cross-validation and 80%/75% in testing. Most expanded thyroid clonotypes (frequency above 0.001) were also detected in blood, suggesting blood repertoires may reflect thyroid immune responses. No statistical method was used to set the sample size in advance, and investigators knew the group allocation.

Regarding this clonotype: This receptor's antigen is unknown. Base qualities are not recorded, but no much larger clone differs from it by a single base.

Amplification of TCR beta CDR3 regions was carried out from RNA transcripts. The TCR CDR3 was subjected to a first round of RT-PCR using the HTBI primer set and the Qiagen OneStep RT-PCR kit. A second multiplex PCR round built the libraries, followed by size selection and purification. The libraries were sequenced on an Illumina HiSeq2000 using paired-end 100 bp reads. The study's own analysis went as follows. SOAPnuke was used to process the raw data, throwing out any read that contained adapters or uncalled bases, had a mean Phred below 15, or lacked an exact constant-primer or identifier match. COPE v1.2.5 was used to merge the high-quality paired reads, and each unique nucleotide sequence was defined as a clonotype. MiTCR v1.1 was used to align clonotypes to the IMGT TRBV, TRBD and TRBJ reference segments. Analysis was restricted to V-J combinations with a frequency above 0.0001, which covered 99.2% of repertoires. A TCS score was defined as the ratio of F50 (clonal expansion) to E x V (chaos), with BLOSUM62-based TCRdist applied between CDR3 peptides within each V-J. Welch's t-statistics and random forest reduced around 550 V-J features to about 12, which were used in a naive Bayes classifier (R e1071). Using fastp at Q25 and MiXCR, TCRdb reprocessed the public reads and kept productive beta chains. Each entry is one CDR3 protein sequence, shown with its most common DNA and genes. TCRdb's processing, not the authors', yielded these V and J calls. The sample table records 300,000 to 500,000 distinct CDR3 sequences; about 16% of these occur just once. The ten largest account for approximately 32% of the sample.

This TCR was sampled from a woman aged 25 to 39 with Graves' hyperthyroidism. Recombination joined TRBV19 with TRBJ1-1, with the D gene not confidently named. The sequencing input was blood. The CDR3 protein sequence reads: CASSILVRTMNTEAFF. The nucleotide sequence is TGTGCCAGTAGTATATTAGTACGGACGATGAACACTGAAGCTTTCTTT.